These 18 T cell receptor beta chains were sequenced from one sample in a study of blood T cell repertoires in COVID-19 (TCRdb year 2020). The library was obtained by the immunoSEQ multiplex PCR assay. TCRdb took over this immuneACCESS table, retaining in-frame rearrangements with V and J assigned. Such tables are incomplete; in checked studies, under half of the missing clones stem from an unresolved V gene, and the remainder is unexplained. The sample table shows about 210,000 clones, and about 86% are seen once. The ten largest clones take up roughly 0.78% of the sample. Sequenced: peripheral blood. These TCRs come from a woman between 70 and 85 years old with acute or convalescent COVID-19.

The chain is built from TRBV4-2 and TRBJ1-2, with D perhaps TRBD1 (6 bases). The CDR3 covers 15 residues. Per the germline V gene, CDR1 is LGHNA and CDR2 is YNFKEQ. With 0 bases removed from V and 6 bases from J, the gap between germline ends came to 14 bases. The CDR3: CASSQDLNRVDGYTF. As DNA, the CDR3 is TGTGCCAGCAGCCAAGATCTTAACAGGGTGGATGGCTACACCTTC.

This chain uses TRBV7-2 with TRBJ2-2; 7 bases map to TRBD1. J lost 7 bases, V lost 5 bases, and 10 bases had no gene match. The CDR3 totals 15 residues. The germline V gene encodes CDR1 SGHTA and CDR2 FQGNSA. CDR3 in DNA: TGTGCCAGCAGCCCTTACAGGGGTAGTGGCGGGGAGCTGTTTTTT. Its translation is CASSPYRGSGGELFF.

This clone has more than one count but fewer than ten. V is TRBV10-1 and J is TRBJ2-2; TRBD2 matches 9 bases. The V segment lost 5 bases and the J segment 4 bases; nucleotides outside the gene matches: 5. The CDR3 sequence is 15 residues long. Germline loops: CDR1 WNHNN, CDR2 SYGVQD (reference sequence). In nucleotides, the CDR3 is TGCGCCAGCAGTAATTTAGCGGGGGTCACCGGGGAGCTGTTTTTT. Protein product: CASSNLAGVTGELFF.

This chain links TRBV4-3 with TRBJ2-3; weak D call: TRBD2 (5 bases). The germline gives CDR1 LGHNA, CDR2 YSLEER. This CDR3 has 17 amino acids. The V end was cut by 0 bases, the J end by 4 bases, with 17 bases between. Here the CDR3 DNA reads TGCGCCAGCAGCCAAGAAGAGGTGAGAACTAGGGCAGATACGCAGTATTTT. Its protein product is CASSQEEVRTRADTQYF.

The count of this clone is one. The chain recombines TRBV11-2 with TRBJ1-5, with D hard to call. The V gene lost 3 bases and the J gene lost 2 bases, with 5 bases spanning the gap. Germline CDR1 reads SGHAT; CDR2 reads FQNNGV. The CDR3 has 13 residues. The CDR3 region is CASSFQGNQPQHF. CDR3 nucleotide sequence: TGTGCCAGCAGCTTCCAGGGCAATCAGCCCCAGCATTTT.

V and J are TRBV6-1 and TRBJ1-2, with D possibly matching TRBD1 (6 bases). Germline V lookup: CDR1 MNHNS, CDR2 SASEGT. The CDR3 length is 14 residues. Trimming shortened V by 2 bases and J by 8 bases, and 15 bases separated the two germline ends. The CDR3 coding sequence is TGTGCCAGCAGTGAAACACAGGGCGCCCTCGGCTACACCTTC. This sequence encodes CASSETQGALGYTF.

This clone was seen a few times. The chain carries TRBV3-1 (or the pseudogene TRBV3-2) and TRBJ1-5; no definite D call. Trimming cost V 1 base and J 6 bases, with 10 bases left between them. CDR1 and CDR2 (germline): LGHDT, YNNKEL (reference sequence). The CDR3 is made up of 14 amino acids. For the CDR3, the DNA is TGTGCCAGCAGCCAAGGACATCTTACTCAGCCCCAGCATTTT. Translation gives CASSQGHLTQPQHF.

The rearrangement links TRBV5-1 to TRBJ2-5; no clear D gene. Looked up from germline, CDR1 is SGHRS and CDR2 is YFSETQ. The CDR3 is made up of 14 amino acids. Trimming took 2 bases from V and 4 from J, leaving 12 bases between them. The CDR3 coding sequence is TGCGCCAGCAGCTTAACTTCTGGCGGAGAGACCCAGTACTTC. Its protein is CASSLTSGGETQYF.

This clone was recorded a few times. The CDR3 here is CATSSHRFTGELFF. The CDR3, as DNA: TGTGCCACCAGCAGCCACCGGTTTACCGGGGAGCTGTTTTTT. This rearrangement joins TRBV15 to TRBJ2-2; D not certain. The CDR3 has 14 residues. Trimming stripped 3 bases from V and 5 bases from J, with 10 bases between. The germline gives CDR1 LNHNV, CDR2 YYDKDF (reference sequence).

This chain joins TRBV28 and TRBJ1-6, with D perhaps TRBD1 (6 bases). Germline V gene data show CDR1 as MDHEN and CDR2 as SYDVKM. CDR3 size: 17 residues. The V and J ends lost 7 bases and 5 bases respectively, with 21 bases between them. The DNA of the CDR3 is TGTGCCAGCATTTCTGGGGGCAGCCGGTTAAATAATTCACCCCTCCACTTT. Residues: CASISGGSRLNNSPLHF.

This chain links TRBV5-5 with TRBJ2-1, with 9 bases fitting TRBD2. This CDR3 has 15 amino acids. The V and J ends lost 5 bases and 5 bases, in that order; junction bases with no gene match: 8. CDR1 is SGHKS and CDR2 is YYEKEE in the germline V gene (reference sequence). CDR3 sequence reads: CASRSGLALNNEQFF. CDR3 DNA: TGTGCCAGCAGATCGGGACTAGCATTAAACAATGAGCAGTTCTTC.

The CDR3 DNA sequence: TGTGCCAGCAGCTTTCCGGGGGACCGCACCATATATTTT. It encodes CASSFPGDRTIYF. The V call is TRBV28, the J call TRBJ1-3; TRBD1 is a possible D gene (5 bases). Germline CDR1 MDHEN, CDR2 SYDVKM. Between the trimmed V and J ends, which lost 6 bases and 9 bases, there was a span of 15 bases. The CDR3 runs 13 residues.

The chain's CDR3 is CASSDRFDSNQPQHF. The CDR3 DNA reads as TGTGCCAGCAGTGACAGGTTTGATAGCAATCAGCCCCAGCATTTT. The chain carries TRBV6-1 and TRBJ1-5; D not certain. The CDR3 covers 15 residues. Germline values: CDR1 MNHNS, CDR2 SASEGT. Between the trimmed V and J ends, which lost 3 bases and 0 bases, there was a span of 9 bases.

V and J are TRBV19 and TRBJ1-4, with TRBD1 identical over 7 bases. Trimming took 7 bases from V and 5 from J; bases not matched to a gene: 7. The CDR3 has 14 amino acids. Germline V gives CDR1 LNHDA, CDR2 SQIVND (reference sequence). DNA for the CDR3: TGTGCCAGTAACATGGGACAGACCAATGAAAAACTGTTTTTT. Translation: CASNMGQTNEKLFF.

This chain uses TRBV5-4 with TRBJ1-2; TRBD1 matches 8 bases. V dropped 4 bases and J dropped 4; count of bases not matched to a gene: 12. Germline CDR1 and CDR2: SGHNT and YYREEE (reference sequence). The CDR3 has 16 residues. As DNA, the CDR3 is TGTGCCAGCAGCCCCACGGTGGACAGGGACCTCTATGGCTACACCTTC. The encoded protein is CASSPTVDRDLYGYTF.

The chain is built from TRBV2 and TRBJ2-2, with 10 bases that match TRBD1. The V segment lost 6 bases and the J segment 4 bases; nucleotides outside the gene matches: 5. CDR1 and CDR2 from the germline V gene are SNHLY and FYNNEI. This CDR3 spans 15 amino acids. CDR3 loop: CASSLRQGATGELFF. The CDR3 DNA reads as TGTGCCAGCAGCTTAAGACAGGGGGCCACCGGGGAGCTGTTTTTT.

This clone was picked up a small number of times. This chain uses TRBV4-1 with TRBJ1-4; no firm D call. This CDR3 contains 15 residues. Germline values: CDR1 MGHRA, CDR2 YSYEKL. V dropped 6 bases and J dropped 5 bases, with 16 bases sitting between them. CDR3 bases: TGCGCCAGCAGGCAGGACTGGCTCACGAATGAAAAACTGTTTTTT. Translated: CASRQDWLTNEKLFF.

V and J are TRBV4-1 and TRBJ1-3; D remains ambiguous. Per germline, CDR1 MGHRA and CDR2 YSYEKL. V gave up 0 bases and J gave up 10 bases, with 13 bases separating them. The length of the CDR3 is 14 residues. In DNA, the CDR3 is TGCGCCAGCAGCCAAGATTGGGCGCCGGGAACCATATATTTT. Amino acid sequence: CASSQDWAPGTIYF.